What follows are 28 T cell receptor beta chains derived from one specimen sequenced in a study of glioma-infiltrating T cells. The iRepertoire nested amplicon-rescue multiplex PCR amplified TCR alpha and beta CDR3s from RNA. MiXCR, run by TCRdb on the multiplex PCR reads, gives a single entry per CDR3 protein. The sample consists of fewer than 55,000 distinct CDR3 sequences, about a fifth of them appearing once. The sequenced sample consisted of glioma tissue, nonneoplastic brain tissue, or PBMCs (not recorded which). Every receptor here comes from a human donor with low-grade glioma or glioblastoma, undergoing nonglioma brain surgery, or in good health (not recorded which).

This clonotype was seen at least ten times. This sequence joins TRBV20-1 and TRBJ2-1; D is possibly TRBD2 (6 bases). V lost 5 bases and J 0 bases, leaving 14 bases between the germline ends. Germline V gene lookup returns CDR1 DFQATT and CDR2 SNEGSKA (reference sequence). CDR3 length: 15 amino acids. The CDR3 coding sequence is TGCAGTGCTGTTAGCGGTACCAGCTCCTACAATGAGCAGTTCTTC. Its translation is CSAVSGTSSYNEQFF.

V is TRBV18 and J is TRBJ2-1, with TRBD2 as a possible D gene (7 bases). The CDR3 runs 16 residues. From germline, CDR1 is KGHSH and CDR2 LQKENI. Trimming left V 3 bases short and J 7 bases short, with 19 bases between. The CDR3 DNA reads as TGTGCCAGCTCACCTCAAGGGGGGGACCCAGGAAATGAGCAGTTCTTC. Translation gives CASSPQGGDPGNEQFF.

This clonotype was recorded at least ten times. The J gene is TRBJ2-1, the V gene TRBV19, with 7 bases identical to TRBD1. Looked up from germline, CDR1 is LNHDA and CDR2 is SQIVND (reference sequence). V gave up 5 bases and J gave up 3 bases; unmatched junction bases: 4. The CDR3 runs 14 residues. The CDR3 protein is CASSDRDSYNEQFF. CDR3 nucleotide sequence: TGTGCCAGTAGTGACCGGGACAGCTACAATGAGCAGTTCTTC.

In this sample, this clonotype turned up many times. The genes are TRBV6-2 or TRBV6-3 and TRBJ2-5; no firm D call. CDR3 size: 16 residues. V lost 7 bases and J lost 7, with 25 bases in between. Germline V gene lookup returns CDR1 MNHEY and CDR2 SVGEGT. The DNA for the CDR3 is TGTGCCAGCACCATCAGCAGAGCGCCGGGTATTGGGACCCAGTACTTC. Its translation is CASTISRAPGIGTQYF.

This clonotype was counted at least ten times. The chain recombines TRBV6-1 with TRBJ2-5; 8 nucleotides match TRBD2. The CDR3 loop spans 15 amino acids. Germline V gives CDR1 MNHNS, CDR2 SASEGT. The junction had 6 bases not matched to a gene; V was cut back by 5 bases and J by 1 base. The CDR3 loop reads CASSSVAGFQETQYF. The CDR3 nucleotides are TGTGCCAGCAGTTCTGTAGCGGGATTCCAAGAGACCCAGTACTTC.

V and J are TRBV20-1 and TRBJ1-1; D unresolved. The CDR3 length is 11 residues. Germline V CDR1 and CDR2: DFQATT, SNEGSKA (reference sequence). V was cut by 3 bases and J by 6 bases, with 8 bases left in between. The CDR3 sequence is CSASSRAEAFF. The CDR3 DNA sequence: TGCAGTGCTAGCAGTCGGGCTGAAGCTTTCTTT.

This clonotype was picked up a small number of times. This chain's CDR3 is CASSQEDRASYEQYF. The DNA of the CDR3 is TGCGCCAGCAGCCAAGAAGATAGGGCCTCCTACGAGCAGTACTTC. The chain joins TRBV4-1 to TRBJ2-7, with unresolved D. Germline-derived CDR1 and CDR2 are MGHRA and YSYEKL. This CDR3 is 15 amino acids long. Trimming removed 0 bases from V and 0 bases from J, with 9 bases in between.

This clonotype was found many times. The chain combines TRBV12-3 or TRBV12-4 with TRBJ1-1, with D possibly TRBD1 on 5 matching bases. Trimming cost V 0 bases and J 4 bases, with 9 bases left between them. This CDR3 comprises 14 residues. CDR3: CASSLAGGGTEAFF. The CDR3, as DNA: TGTGCCAGCAGTTTAGCTGGGGGGGGCACTGAAGCTTTCTTT.

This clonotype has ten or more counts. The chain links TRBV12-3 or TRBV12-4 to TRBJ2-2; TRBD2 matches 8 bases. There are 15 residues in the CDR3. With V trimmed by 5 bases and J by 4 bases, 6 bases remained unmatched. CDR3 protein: CASSQGLVFTGELFF. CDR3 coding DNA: TGTGCCAGCAGTCAGGGACTAGTTTTCACCGGGGAGCTGTTTTTT.

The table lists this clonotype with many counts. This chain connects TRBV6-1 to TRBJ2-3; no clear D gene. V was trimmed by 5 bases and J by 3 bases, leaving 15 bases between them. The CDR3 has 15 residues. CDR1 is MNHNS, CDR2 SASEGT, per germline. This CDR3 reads CASSLPRTATDTQYF. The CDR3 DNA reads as TGTGCCAGCAGTTTGCCGAGAACAGCGACAGATACGCAGTATTTT.

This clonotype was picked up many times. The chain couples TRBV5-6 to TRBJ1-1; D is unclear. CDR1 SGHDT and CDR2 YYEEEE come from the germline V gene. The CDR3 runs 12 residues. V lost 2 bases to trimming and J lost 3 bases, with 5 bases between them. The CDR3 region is CASSFYYTEAFF. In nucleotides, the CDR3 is TGTGCCAGCAGCTTTTACTACACTGAAGCTTTCTTT.

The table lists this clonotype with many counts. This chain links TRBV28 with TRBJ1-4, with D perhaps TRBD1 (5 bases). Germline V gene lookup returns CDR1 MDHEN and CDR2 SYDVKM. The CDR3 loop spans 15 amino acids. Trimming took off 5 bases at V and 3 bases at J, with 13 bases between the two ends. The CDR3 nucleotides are TGTGCCAGCAGTCCCCCCGTGGGGGCTAATGAAAAACTGTTTTTT. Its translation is CASSPPVGANEKLFF.

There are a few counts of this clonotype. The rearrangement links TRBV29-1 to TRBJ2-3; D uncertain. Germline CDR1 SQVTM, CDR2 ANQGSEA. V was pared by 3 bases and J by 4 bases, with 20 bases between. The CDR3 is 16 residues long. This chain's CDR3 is CSVELPATDKPDTQYF. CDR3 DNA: TGCAGCGTTGAGTTACCAGCGACCGATAAGCCAGATACGCAGTATTTT.

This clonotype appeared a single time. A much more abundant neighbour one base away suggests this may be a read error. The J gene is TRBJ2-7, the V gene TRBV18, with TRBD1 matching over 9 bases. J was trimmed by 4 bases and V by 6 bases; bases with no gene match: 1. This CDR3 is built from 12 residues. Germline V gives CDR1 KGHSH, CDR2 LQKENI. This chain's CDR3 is CASSGTGYEQYF. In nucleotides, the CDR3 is TGTGCCAGCTCTGGGACAGGGTACGAGCAGTACTTC.

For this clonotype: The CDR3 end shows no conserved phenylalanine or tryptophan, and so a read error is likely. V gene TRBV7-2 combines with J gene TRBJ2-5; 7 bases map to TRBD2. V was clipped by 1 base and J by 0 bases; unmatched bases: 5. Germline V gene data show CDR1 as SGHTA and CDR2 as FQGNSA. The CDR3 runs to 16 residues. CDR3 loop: CASSLGGRDYQETQYV. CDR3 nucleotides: TGTGCCAGCAGCTTAGGAGGGAGGGACTACCAAGAGACCCAGTACGTC.

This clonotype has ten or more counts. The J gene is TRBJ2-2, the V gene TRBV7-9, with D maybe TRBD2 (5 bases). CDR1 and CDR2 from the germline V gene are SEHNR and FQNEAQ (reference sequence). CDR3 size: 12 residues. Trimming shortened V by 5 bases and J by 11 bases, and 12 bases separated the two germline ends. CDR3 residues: CASSEREGELFF. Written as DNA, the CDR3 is TGTGCCAGCAGCGAGCGCGAGGGAGAGCTGTTTTTT. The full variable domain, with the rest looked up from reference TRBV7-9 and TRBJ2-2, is DTGVSQNPRHKITKRGQNVTFRCDPISEHNRLYWYRQTLGQGPEFLTYFQNEAQLEKSRLLSDRFSAERPKGSFSTLEIQRTEQGDSAMYLCASSEREGELFFGEGSRLTVL.

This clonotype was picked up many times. In DNA form, the CDR3 reads TGTGCCAGCAGCCAAGATCTCTTTCCTTCTGACTCACCCCTCCACTTT. Translating gives CASSQDLFPSDSPLHF. This sequence joins TRBV4-2 and TRBJ1-6; D is uncertain. The CDR3 consists of 16 residues. V lost 0 bases and J 10 bases, leaving 16 bases between the germline ends. Germline V lookup: CDR1 LGHNA, CDR2 YNFKEQ.

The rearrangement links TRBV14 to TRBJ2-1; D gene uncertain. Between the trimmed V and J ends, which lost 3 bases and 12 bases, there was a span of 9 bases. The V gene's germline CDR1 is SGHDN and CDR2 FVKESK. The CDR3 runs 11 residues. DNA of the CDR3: TGTGCCAGCAGCCAGACCCGTTGGCAGTTCTTC. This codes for CASSQTRWQFF.

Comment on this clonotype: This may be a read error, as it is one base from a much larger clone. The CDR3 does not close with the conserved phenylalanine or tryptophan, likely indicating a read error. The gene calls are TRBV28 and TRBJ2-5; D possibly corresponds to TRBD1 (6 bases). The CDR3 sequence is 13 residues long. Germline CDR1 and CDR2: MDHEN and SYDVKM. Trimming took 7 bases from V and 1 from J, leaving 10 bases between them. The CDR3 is CASNPDSQETQYS. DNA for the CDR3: TGTGCCAGCAACCCGGACAGCCAAGAGACCCAGTACTCC.

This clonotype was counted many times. CDR3 sequence: CASSFSGTHTYEQYF. The DNA for the CDR3 is TGTGCCAGCAGCTTCTCCGGGACACACACCTACGAGCAGTACTTC. V is TRBV7-9 and J is TRBJ2-7; TRBD1 might be the D (6 bases). V was clipped by 3 bases and J by 2 bases, with 14 bases between them. The CDR3 sequence is 15 residues long. Per the germline V gene, CDR1 is SEHNR and CDR2 is FQNEAQ (reference sequence). Using reference TRBV7-9 and TRBJ2-7 for the parts outside the CDR3, the full variable domain is DTGVSQNPRHKITKRGQNVTFRCDPISEHNRLYWYRQTLGQGPEFLTYFQNEAQLEKSRLLSDRFSAERPKGSFSTLEIQRTEQGDSAMYLCASSFSGTHTYEQYFGPGTRLTVT.

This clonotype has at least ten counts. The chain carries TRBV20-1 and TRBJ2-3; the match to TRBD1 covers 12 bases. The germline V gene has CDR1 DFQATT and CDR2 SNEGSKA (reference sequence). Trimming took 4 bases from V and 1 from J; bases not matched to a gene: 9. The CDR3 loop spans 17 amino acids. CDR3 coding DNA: TGCAGTGCTACCCGCCCGGGACAGGGGGCTGGCACAGATACGCAGTATTTT. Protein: CSATRPGQGAGTDTQYF.

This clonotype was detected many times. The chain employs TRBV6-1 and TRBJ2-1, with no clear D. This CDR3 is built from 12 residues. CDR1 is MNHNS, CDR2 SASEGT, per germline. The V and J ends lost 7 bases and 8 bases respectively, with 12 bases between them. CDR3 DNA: TGTGCCAGCACCGAAAGGCCCGATGAGCAGTTCTTC. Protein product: CASTERPDEQFF.

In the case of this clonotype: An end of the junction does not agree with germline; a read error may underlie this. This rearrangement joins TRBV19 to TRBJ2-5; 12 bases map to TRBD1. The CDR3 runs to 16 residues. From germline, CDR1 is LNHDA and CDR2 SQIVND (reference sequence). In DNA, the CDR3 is TGTGCCAGCAGTATAGCAGGGACAGGGGGCAAAGAGACCCAGTACTTC. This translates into CASSIAGTGGKETQYF.

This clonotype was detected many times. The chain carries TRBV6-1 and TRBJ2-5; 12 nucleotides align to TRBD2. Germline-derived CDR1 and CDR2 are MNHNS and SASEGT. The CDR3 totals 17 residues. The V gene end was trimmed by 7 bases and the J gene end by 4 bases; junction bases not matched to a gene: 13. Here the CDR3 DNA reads TGTGCCAGCAATGTCCCACCGGGACTAGCGGGTATAGAGACCCAGTACTTC. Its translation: CASNVPPGLAGIETQYF.

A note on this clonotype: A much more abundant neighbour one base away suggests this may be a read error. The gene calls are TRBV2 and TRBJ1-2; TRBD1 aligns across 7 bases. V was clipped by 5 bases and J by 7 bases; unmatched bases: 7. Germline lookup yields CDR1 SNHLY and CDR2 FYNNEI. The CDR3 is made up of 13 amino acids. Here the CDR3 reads CASSRKGAPGYTF. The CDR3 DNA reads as TGTGCCAGCAGTCGTAAGGGGGCGCCTGGCTACACCTTC.

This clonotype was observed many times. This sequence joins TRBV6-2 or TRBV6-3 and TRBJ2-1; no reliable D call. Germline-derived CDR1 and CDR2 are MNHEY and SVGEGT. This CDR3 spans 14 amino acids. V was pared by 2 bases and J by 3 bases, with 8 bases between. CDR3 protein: CASSYPTDYNEQFF. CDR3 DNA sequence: TGTGCCAGCAGTTACCCCACGGACTACAATGAGCAGTTCTTC.

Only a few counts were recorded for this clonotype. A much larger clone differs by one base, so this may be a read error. The CDR3 here is CATSADYNERFF. As DNA, the CDR3 is TGTGCCACGAGCGCGGATTACAATGAGCGGTTCTTC. The V and J genes are TRBV24-1 and TRBJ2-1, with D unclear. The CDR3 contains 12 residues. Germline CDR1 reads KGHDR; CDR2 reads SFDVKD.

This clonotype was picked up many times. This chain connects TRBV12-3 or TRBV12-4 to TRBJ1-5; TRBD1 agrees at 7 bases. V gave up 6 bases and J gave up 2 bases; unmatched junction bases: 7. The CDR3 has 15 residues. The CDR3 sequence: CASSLRTGRNQPQHF. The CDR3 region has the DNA TGTGCCAGCAGCTTGAGGACAGGCCGCAATCAGCCCCAGCATTTT.